This T cell receptor (beta chain) was retrieved from a study of CD4 T cells in relation to SARS-CoV-2 and coronaviruses. Notes on the study in general: Around 62% of donors had memory CD4+ clonotypes crossrecognizing SARS-CoV-2 and common cold coronavirus spike.

About this clone itself: Its specificity is unknown.

Profiled with immunoSEQ multiplex PCR; TCRdb holds only in-frame clones, not every one. The sample has 35,000 to 45,000 clones, around 83% seen once; the top ten hold around 6.6%. For approximately 10 days, roughly 100,000 sorted CD4+ cells grew with T cell-depleted PBMCs and CEF. Germline assignment: CDR1 MGHRA and CDR2 YSYEKL. CDR3 size: 14 residues. V dropped 4 bases and J dropped 7; count of bases not matched to a gene: 4. The receptor was isolated from an adult with COVID-19. This rearrangement joins TRBV4-1 to TRBJ1-5; 10 nucleotides agree with TRBD1. The specimen was naive CD4+ T cells from PBMCs, cultured in vitro. The subset was: naive CD4+ T cells isolated by negative enrichment. The CDR3 region is CASSLTGGHQPQHF. The CDR3, as DNA: TGCGCCAGCAGCCTGACAGGGGGCCACCAGCCCCAGCATTTT.